The sequence of this TCR beta chain was determined in a study of shared clonotypes between healthy human individuals. Remarks on this clone: The antigen remains undetermined.

The CDR3 has 12 residues. Germline values: CDR1 SGDLS, CDR2 YYNGEE. The ends were cut back, 4 bases at V and 4 bases at J, with 8 bases in the middle. Produced via immunoSEQ multiplex PCR; TCRdb's table is partial and in-frame only. The sample shows about 1.1 million clones, roughly 80% of them seen only once. General study results and limits: Shared clonotypes: approximately 5.3% naive CD4, around 3.5% naive CD8, less than 2.5% memory CD4, approximately 0.37% memory CD8.

The chain combines TRBV9 with TRBJ2-5, with a tentative D call TRBD2 (5 bases). This TCR came from a man between 18 and 35 years old in good health. Some clones in this sample may be carry-over from other donors' samples. The specimen sequenced was memory CD4+ T cells from PBMCs. Documented subset: CD45RA-negative fraction. CDR3 amino acids: CASSPAGETQYF. CDR3 bases: TGTGCCAGCAGCCCCGCGGGAGAGACCCAGTACTTC.